The 27 T cell receptor beta chains below come from one sample, sequenced in a study of T cell repertoires in cytomegalovirus infection. No cognate antigen is known for these TCRs. TCRdb re-called the reads with MiXCR, one entry per CDR3 protein. This table has 550,000 to 850,000 distinct CDR3 sequences, 30% to 35% appearing once. The source was cultured PBMCs, collected from culture after CMV antigen stimulation. These receptors were obtained from a human donor in good health (CMV status not recorded). Some clones in this sample may be carry-over from other donors' samples.

This clonotype came up a few times. This sequence joins TRBV7-2 and TRBJ1-2; 10 positions agree with TRBD1. In germline, CDR1 is SGHTA, CDR2 FQGNSA. The CDR3 is 13 amino acids. The ends lost 5 bases at V and 8 bases at J; junction bases unmatched: 5. The CDR3 coding sequence is TGTGCCAGCAGCCCGGACAGGGGGTGGGGCTACACCTTC. Its protein product is CASSPDRGWGYTF.

The chain carries TRBV19 and TRBJ2-6, with D possibly being TRBD1 (5 bases). Trimming shortened V by 7 bases and J by 0 bases, and 13 bases separated the two germline ends. Germline V lookup: CDR1 LNHDA, CDR2 SQIVND (reference sequence). The CDR3 covers 16 residues. CDR3 nucleotide sequence: TGTGCCAGTACCTCCTTTAGGGGCTCTGGGGCCAACGTCCTGACTTTC. Translated: CASTSFRGSGANVLTF.

There are a few counts of this clonotype. The V gene is TRBV7-9, the J gene TRBJ1-1; D is possibly TRBD1 (5 bases). Germline CDR1 is SEHNR and CDR2 is FQNEAQ (reference sequence). Trimming pared 10 bases from V and 0 bases from J, leaving 9 bases between. This CDR3 has 12 residues. The CDR3 sequence: CATRAMNTEAFF. The DNA of the CDR3 is TGTGCCACCAGGGCCATGAACACTGAAGCTTTCTTT.

There are many counts of this clonotype. The gene calls are TRBV7-2 and TRBJ2-7; the match to TRBD2 covers 8 bases. The CDR3 sequence is 17 residues long. The V and J ends lost 1 base and 0 bases, in that order; junction bases with no gene match: 8. CDR1 and CDR2 from the germline V gene are SGHTA and FQGNSA. The CDR3 loop reads CASSLEGWGTSSYEQYF. The CDR3 nucleotides are TGTGCCAGCAGCTTAGAAGGGTGGGGGACTAGCTCCTACGAGCAGTACTTC.

This clonotype was seen only a few times. V gene TRBV6-5 combines with J gene TRBJ1-1; the D gene is possibly TRBD1 (6 bases). Germline CDR1 MNHEY, CDR2 SVGAGI. Trimming left V 8 bases short and J 5 bases short, with 15 bases between. The CDR3 has 13 residues. CDR3 sequence reads: CASWRSRGTEAFF. In DNA form, the CDR3 reads TGTGCCAGCTGGCGGTCGAGGGGGACTGAAGCTTTCTTT.

The chain links TRBV20-1 to TRBJ1-6, with unresolved D. V lost 3 bases to trimming and J lost 7 bases, with 10 bases between them. Germline CDR1 is DFQATT and CDR2 is SNEGSKA (reference sequence). The CDR3 spans 13 residues. The CDR3 DNA reads as TGCAGTGCTAGGGAGGGTAACAATTCACCCCTCCACTTT. As protein: CSAREGNNSPLHF.

The rearrangement uses TRBV7-2 and TRBJ2-5; TRBD1 might be the D (6 bases). The V end lost 2 bases, the J end lost 9 bases, and 13 bases lay between the germline ends. The germline CDR1 and CDR2 sequences are SGHTA and FQGNSA. The CDR3 is 13 amino acids. Here the CDR3 reads CASSLRQAGAQYF. The CDR3 bases are TGTGCCAGCAGCTTACGACAGGCGGGCGCCCAGTACTTC. The full variable domain, its missing parts supplied by reference TRBV7-2 and TRBJ2-5, is GAGVSQSPSNKVTEKGKDVELRCDPISGHTALYWYRQSLGQGLEFLIYFQGNSAPDKSGLPSDRFSAERTGGSVSTLTIQRTQQEDSAVYLCASSLRQAGAQYFGPGTRLLVL.

Comment on this clonotype: An end of the junction does not agree with germline; a read error may underlie this. J is TRBJ2-5 and V is TRBV7-9, with D perhaps being TRBD1 or TRBD2 (5 bases each). The germline gives CDR1 SEHNR, CDR2 FQNEAQ (reference sequence). CDR3 length equals 13 residues. CDR3 sequence (DNA): TGTGCCGGCAGAGGGGAGAACGTAGAGACCCAGTACTTC. It encodes CAGRGENVETQYF.

The V call is TRBV2, the J call TRBJ2-3; D may match TRBD1 or TRBD2 (5 bases each). With 7 bases removed from V and 2 bases from J, the gap between germline ends came to 13 bases. Germline assignment: CDR1 SNHLY and CDR2 FYNNEI. The CDR3 consists of 14 residues. CDR3 bases: TGTGCCAGCATTGAGGGGCTTACCACAGATACGCAGTATTTT. As protein: CASIEGLTTDTQYF.

There are a few counts of this clonotype. V usage is TRBV5-4 and J usage is TRBJ2-4; D remains ambiguous. The CDR3 has 14 amino acids. Germline CDR1 SGHNT, CDR2 YYREEE (reference sequence). Trimming left V 0 bases short and J 6 bases short, with 10 bases between. CDR3 sequence (DNA): TGTGCCAGCAGCTTGGCTCCACGTCGAAACATTCAGTACTTC. Translated: CASSLAPRRNIQYF.

V is TRBV7-2 and J is TRBJ1-1; D call uncertain. This CDR3 region has 14 residues. Germline V gene sequence: CDR1 SGHTA, CDR2 FQGNSA. Trimming left V 2 bases short and J 5 bases short, with 12 bases between. Here the CDR3 reads CASSLTVYPTEAFF. CDR3 nucleotides: TGTGCCAGCAGCTTAACTGTTTACCCAACTGAAGCTTTCTTT.

This clonotype occurred a few times. The chain couples TRBV12-3 or TRBV12-4 to TRBJ1-1; weak D call: TRBD1 (5 bases). V shed 6 bases and J shed 4 bases, with 12 bases lying between them. The CDR3 covers 13 residues. In nucleotides, the CDR3 is TGTGCCAGCAGGTTTAAGGGGCTCACTGAAGCTTTCTTT. It specifies CASRFKGLTEAFF.

This clonotype was seen a handful of times. V gene TRBV12-3 or TRBV12-4 combines with J gene TRBJ2-1; the match to TRBD2 covers 9 bases. With 6 bases clipped from V and 5 bases from J, the junction kept 5 bases outside the gene matches. This CDR3 spans 14 amino acids. Written as DNA, the CDR3 is TGTGCCAGCAGACCGACTAGCGGACACAATGAGCAGTTCTTC. It translates to CASRPTSGHNEQFF.

The sample holds a few counts of this clonotype. The V and J genes are TRBV6-2 or TRBV6-3 and TRBJ2-2; the D is unclear. Germline loops: CDR1 MNHEY, CDR2 SVGEGT. V gave up 6 bases and J gave up 5 bases, with 10 bases separating them. The CDR3 loop spans 13 amino acids. The CDR3 here is CASRPYGTGELFF. CDR3 bases: TGTGCCAGCAGACCCTACGGGACCGGGGAGCTGTTTTTT.

This clonotype was seen only once. The chain joins TRBV4-2 to TRBJ1-2; D is possibly TRBD1 (5 bases). There are 16 residues in the CDR3. Germline loops: CDR1 LGHNA, CDR2 YNFKEQ. With 1 base removed from V and 1 base from J, the gap between germline ends came to 13 bases. The CDR3 is CASSQVGQGLNYGYTF. CDR3 in DNA: TGTGCCAGCAGCCAAGTCGGGCAGGGCCTTAACTATGGCTACACCTTC.

The chain has TRBV6-1 and TRBJ1-3, with TRBD1 as a possible D gene (5 bases). The CDR3 extends over 14 amino acids. V lost 2 bases, J lost 7 bases, and 12 bases lay in between. The germline CDR1 and CDR2 sequences are MNHNS and SASEGT. Here the CDR3 reads CASSERSWGNTIYF. In DNA form, the CDR3 reads TGTGCCAGCAGTGAACGTTCTTGGGGGAACACCATATATTTT.

This clonotype was counted many times. The rearrangement joins TRBV7-8 to TRBJ1-2, with TRBD1 identical over 7 bases. J lost 8 bases, V lost 6 bases, and 18 bases had no gene match. Germline CDR1 SGHVS, CDR2 FQNEAQ. This CDR3 contains 16 residues. The CDR3 nucleotides are TGTGCCAGCAGTGAGGGGGCCACAAAGAACCATGACGGCTACACCTTC. This codes for CASSEGATKNHDGYTF.

This clonotype occurred a few times. V usage is TRBV10-3 and J usage is TRBJ2-7; D is perhaps TRBD1 or TRBD2 (6 bases each). The V end was cut by 0 bases, the J end by 0 bases, with 18 bases between. Germline CDR1 reads ENHRY; CDR2 reads SYGVKD. This CDR3 contains 18 residues. CDR3 protein: CAISESSGGQGSSYEQYF. CDR3 bases: TGTGCCATCAGTGAGTCGTCAGGAGGGCAGGGGAGCTCCTACGAGCAGTACTTC.

The rearrangement links TRBV20-1 to TRBJ1-5; D is ambiguous. The CDR3 runs 12 residues. The ends were cut back, 2 bases at V and 7 bases at J, with 9 bases in the middle. Germline values: CDR1 DFQATT, CDR2 SNEGSKA (reference sequence). CDR3 amino acids: CSARRGSQPQHF. The CDR3 region has the DNA TGCAGTGCTAGACGTGGGAGCCAGCCCCAGCATTTT.

J is TRBJ2-2 and V is TRBV7-6; 7 positions agree with TRBD1. This CDR3 region has 15 residues. The V and J ends lost 5 bases and 6 bases, in that order; junction bases with no gene match: 9. In germline, CDR1 is SGHVS, CDR2 FNYEAQ. The CDR3 DNA follows: TGTGCCAGCAGCCGAACAGGGGAGAGGTCCGGGGAGCTGTTTTTT. Residues: CASSRTGERSGELFF.

There are a few counts of this clonotype. The chain combines TRBV7-2 with TRBJ1-1; tentative D call: TRBD1 (5 bases). The length of the CDR3 is 14 residues. In germline, CDR1 is SGHTA, CDR2 FQGNSA. V lost 5 bases and J lost 4, with 14 bases in between. CDR3 sequence: CASSPEAGTTEAFF. The DNA of the CDR3 is TGTGCCAGCAGCCCAGAAGCCGGGACCACTGAAGCTTTCTTT.

This clonotype was seen a handful of times. This rearrangement joins TRBV7-9 to TRBJ1-2; D remains ambiguous. Germline assignment: CDR1 SEHNR and CDR2 FQNEAQ (reference sequence). This CDR3 is built from 15 residues. V lost 5 bases and J lost 4, with 17 bases in between. CDR3 sequence (DNA): TGTGCCAGCAGCCAAGCCGGGTCTGCAAGCTATGGCTACACCTTC. Translation: CASSQAGSASYGYTF.

The V call is TRBV19, the J call TRBJ2-5; tentatively, D is TRBD2 (6 bases). V was shortened by 5 bases and J by 4 bases, with 17 bases between the two germline ends. The germline CDR1 and CDR2 sequences are LNHDA and SQIVND (reference sequence). The CDR3 has 15 residues. CDR3 nucleotide sequence: TGTGCCAGTAGTCCTCTACGGACGGAGGGAGAGACCCAGTACTTC. Translation: CASSPLRTEGETQYF.

The chain's CDR3 is CATSTSFPTDTQYF. The DNA of the CDR3 is TGTGCCACCAGTACTAGCTTCCCCACAGATACGCAGTATTTT. This chain uses TRBV24-1 with TRBJ2-3; possible D gene TRBD2, 6 bases. This CDR3 is 14 amino acids long. Trimming took 6 bases from V and 2 from J, leaving 11 bases between them. Germline values: CDR1 KGHDR, CDR2 SFDVKD.

The chain has TRBV7-6 and TRBJ2-3; 10 bases are a match to TRBD2. Looked up from germline, CDR1 is SGHVS and CDR2 is FNYEAQ. The CDR3 is made up of 18 amino acids. V lost 4 bases and J lost 4; bases outside the gene matches: 14. This CDR3 is CASSSVPRAGGRADTQYF. For the CDR3, the DNA is TGTGCCAGCAGCTCGGTACCCCGAGCGGGAGGGAGGGCAGATACGCAGTATTTT.

This clonotype has just a few counts. The V call is TRBV20-1, the J call TRBJ1-3; D is unresolved. From germline, CDR1 is DFQATT and CDR2 SNEGSKA (reference sequence). Trimming took off 3 bases at V and 0 bases at J, with 6 bases between the two ends. This CDR3 spans 13 amino acids. The CDR3 DNA sequence: TGCAGTGCTAGGCTCTTCTCTGGAAACACCATATATTTT. Protein product: CSARLFSGNTIYF.

This clonotype came up many times. The V gene is TRBV6-1, the J gene TRBJ1-1, with D possibly being TRBD1 (5 bases). The CDR3 is made up of 20 amino acids. Trimming cost V 8 bases and J 3 bases, with 34 bases left between them. Germline loops: CDR1 MNHNS, CDR2 SASEGT. The DNA for the CDR3 is TGTGCCAGCCGAGGATTCCCTCCCGGTGGATTCTGGGGGTCGTACACTGAAGCTTTCTTT. Translating gives CASRGFPPGGFWGSYTEAFF.